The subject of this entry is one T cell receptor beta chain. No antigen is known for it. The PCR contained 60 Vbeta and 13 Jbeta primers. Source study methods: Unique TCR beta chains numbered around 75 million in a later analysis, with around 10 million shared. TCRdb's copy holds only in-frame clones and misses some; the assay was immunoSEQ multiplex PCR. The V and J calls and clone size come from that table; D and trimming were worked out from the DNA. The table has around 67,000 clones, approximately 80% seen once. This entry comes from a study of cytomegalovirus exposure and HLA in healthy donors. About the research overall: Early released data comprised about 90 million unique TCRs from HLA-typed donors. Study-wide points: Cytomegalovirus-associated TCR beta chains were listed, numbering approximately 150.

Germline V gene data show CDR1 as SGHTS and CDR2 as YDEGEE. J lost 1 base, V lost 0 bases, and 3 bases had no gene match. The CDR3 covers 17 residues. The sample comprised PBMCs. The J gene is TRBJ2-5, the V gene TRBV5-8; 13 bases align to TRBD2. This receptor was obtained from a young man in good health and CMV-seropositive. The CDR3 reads CASSLGTSGGLQETQYF. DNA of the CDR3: TGTGCCAGCAGCTTGGGGACTAGCGGGGGCCTCCAAGAGACCCAGTACTTC.